The clone carrying this TCR beta chain was recorded once. This record comes from a study of blood T cell repertoires in COVID-19. About the research overall: T cells, B-cell-depleted T cells, or PBMCs supplied cDNA or gDNA.

Trimming pared 5 bases from V and 3 bases from J, leaving 6 bases between. This CDR3 spans 12 amino acids. In germline, CDR1 is SGHTA, CDR2 FQGNSA. Clones were sequenced by immunoSEQ multiplex PCR, and TCRdb holds only the in-frame ones, with some missing. The sample includes 270,000 or so clones, approximately 84% seen only once; the top ten take more than 6.5%. Participant ages covered roughly 18 to 89 years across 24 US areas. Participants were placed into cohorts based on the clinical history they reported. Each exposed participant met a COVID-19 case in the 2 weeks preceding study entry. The sequenced material came from PBMCs or T cells enriched from blood (not recorded which). The chain links TRBV7-2 to TRBJ2-3; possibly TRBD1 for D (6 bases). The source is a woman aged 45-65 years who had been exposed to COVID-19. Here the CDR3 reads CASSQGTDTQYF. CDR3 DNA: TGTGCCAGCAGCCAGGGGACAGATACGCAGTATTTT.